This T cell receptor (beta chain) derives from a study of cytomegalovirus exposure and HLA in healthy donors. About the study: Genotyping showed roughly 77% of 398 donors falling in the Caucasian-associated ancestry cluster.

With 60 Vbeta and 13 Jbeta primers, the PCR was carried out. Profiling relied on immunoSEQ multiplex PCR, and the TCRdb table lists in-frame clones only, not all of them. The table lists around 130,000 clones, 70% to 80% of them singletons, with approximately 1.2% in the top ten. Trimming shortened V by 5 bases and J by 0 bases, and 23 bases separated the two germline ends. Germline V lookup: CDR1 SGHAT, CDR2 FQNNGV. The CDR3 covers 19 residues. This clonotype originated in a middle-aged man in good health and CMV-seronegative. The genes are TRBV11-2 and TRBJ1-3; possibly TRBD1 for D (6 bases). Sequencing was done on a sample of PBMCs. The CDR3 DNA follows: TGTGCCAGCAGCATCGAGTTTGGGACACCGATGATCTCTGGAAACACCATATATTTT. The encoded protein is CASSIEFGTPMISGNTIYF. The variable domain in full, with the rest retrieved from reference TRBV11-2 and TRBJ1-3, is EAGVAQSPRYKIIEKRQSVAFWCNPISGHATLYWYQQILGQGPKLLIQFQNNGVVDDSQLPKDRFSAERLKGVDSTLKIQPAKLEDSAVYLCASSIEFGTPMISGNTIYFGEGSWLTVV.